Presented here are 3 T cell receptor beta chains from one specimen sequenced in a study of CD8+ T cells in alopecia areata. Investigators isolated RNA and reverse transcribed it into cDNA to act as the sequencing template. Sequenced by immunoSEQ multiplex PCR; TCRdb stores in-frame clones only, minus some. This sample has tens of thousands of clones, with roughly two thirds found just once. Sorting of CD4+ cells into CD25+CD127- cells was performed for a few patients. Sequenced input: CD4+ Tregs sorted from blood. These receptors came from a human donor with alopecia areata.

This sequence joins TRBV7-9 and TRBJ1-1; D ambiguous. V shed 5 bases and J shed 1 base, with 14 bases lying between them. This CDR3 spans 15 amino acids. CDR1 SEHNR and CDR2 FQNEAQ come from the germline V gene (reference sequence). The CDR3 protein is CASSRSGHGNTEAFF. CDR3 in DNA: TGTGCCAGCAGCCGTAGTGGGCACGGGAACACTGAAGCTTTCTTT. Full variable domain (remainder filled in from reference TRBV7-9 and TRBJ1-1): DTGVSQNPRHKITKRGQNVTFRCDPISEHNRLYWYRQTLGQGPEFLTYFQNEAQLEKSRLLSDRFSAERPKGSFSTLEIQRTEQGDSAMYLCASSRSGHGNTEAFFGQGTRLTVV.

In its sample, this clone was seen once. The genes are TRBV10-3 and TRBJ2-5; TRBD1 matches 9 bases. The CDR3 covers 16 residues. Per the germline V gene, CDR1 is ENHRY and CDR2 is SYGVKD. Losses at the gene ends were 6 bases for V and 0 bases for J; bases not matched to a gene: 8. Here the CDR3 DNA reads TGTGCCATCAGGGCTTCCCGGGACAGGGACCAAGAGACCCAGTACTTC. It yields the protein CAIRASRDRDQETQYF.

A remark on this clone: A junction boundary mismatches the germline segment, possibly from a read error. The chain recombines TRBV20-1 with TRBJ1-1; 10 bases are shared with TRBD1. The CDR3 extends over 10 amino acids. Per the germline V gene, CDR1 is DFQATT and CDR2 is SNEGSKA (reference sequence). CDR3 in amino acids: CSAGTGVNIF. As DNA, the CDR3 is TGCAGTGCTGGGACAGGGGTCAATATCTTT.